Presented here are 28 T cell receptor beta chains from one specimen sequenced in a study of blood T cell repertoires in COVID-19. TCRdb's copy holds only in-frame clones and misses some; the assay was immunoSEQ multiplex PCR. The data contain more than 150,000 clones, 70% to 90% of them singletons. The sample was peripheral blood. Receptors were obtained from an older man with active or convalescent COVID-19.

V is TRBV18 and J is TRBJ2-2; tentatively, D is TRBD1 (5 bases). The V end lost 2 bases, the J end lost 4 bases, and 8 bases lay between the germline ends. The CDR3 runs to 14 residues. From germline, CDR1 is KGHSH and CDR2 LQKENI. The CDR3 DNA reads TGTGCCAGCTCACCAGTAGGGGTCACCGGGGAGCTGTTTTTT. Its translation: CASSPVGVTGELFF.

The gene calls are TRBV5-4 and TRBJ2-7; 7 bases match TRBD2. The V gene's germline CDR1 is SGHNT and CDR2 YYREEE (reference sequence). V dropped 4 bases and J dropped 0; count of bases not matched to a gene: 10. The CDR3 contains 16 residues. The CDR3 region is CASSTRVSGFSYEQYF. CDR3 DNA: TGTGCCAGCAGCACCCGGGTTAGCGGGTTCTCCTACGAGCAGTACTTC.

This clone showed up just once. This chain joins TRBV6-5 and TRBJ1-1, with a possible D match to TRBD1 (5 bases). This CDR3 has 12 amino acids. Germline-derived CDR1 and CDR2 are MNHEY and SVGAGI. V was shortened by 5 bases and J by 7 bases, with 11 bases between the two germline ends. CDR3 loop: CASSRTQNEAFF. For the CDR3, the DNA is TGTGCCAGCAGTCGGACACAGAATGAAGCTTTCTTT.

This rearrangement joins TRBV4-3 to TRBJ1-2; D is unresolved. Germline values: CDR1 LGHNA, CDR2 YSLEER. Trimming stripped 0 bases from V and 4 bases from J, with 12 bases between. The CDR3 consists of 15 residues. CDR3 protein: CASSQELNSPYGYTF. CDR3 nucleotides: TGCGCCAGCAGCCAAGAGTTGAACTCTCCCTATGGCTACACCTTC.

V and J are TRBV7-2 and TRBJ2-7; 9 nucleotides align to TRBD1. The V gene's germline CDR1 is SGHTA and CDR2 FQGNSA. The CDR3 totals 14 residues. Trimming removed 6 bases from V and 4 bases from J; junction bases left unmatched: 7. As DNA, the CDR3 is TGTGCCAGCAGATATACAGGGGGCCCTTACGAGCAGTACTTC. It specifies CASRYTGGPYEQYF. The entire variable domain, with the rest obtained from reference TRBV7-2 and TRBJ2-7, is as follows: GAGVSQSPSNKVTEKGKDVELRCDPISGHTALYWYRQSLGQGLEFLIYFQGNSAPDKSGLPSDRFSAERTGGSVSTLTIQRTQQEDSAVYLCASRYTGGPYEQYFGPGTRLTVT.

The rearrangement links TRBV24-1 to TRBJ2-5, with D possibly matching TRBD1 (6 bases). CDR1 and CDR2 (germline): KGHDR, SFDVKD. This CDR3 region has 20 residues. Trimming removed 5 bases from V and 7 bases from J, with 34 bases in between. In DNA, the CDR3 is TGTGCCACCAGTGGCTTCAACCCCCAAGACAGGTCCAAATCCTGGGGGACCCAGTACTTC. This encodes CATSGFNPQDRSKSWGTQYF.

The rearrangement links TRBV9 to TRBJ2-3; the match to TRBD2 covers 8 bases. J was trimmed by 7 bases and V by 0 bases; bases with no gene match: 4. From germline, CDR1 is SGDLS and CDR2 YYNGEE. This CDR3 is built from 14 residues. This CDR3 is CASSVAGGLNTQYF. CDR3 in DNA: TGTGCCAGCAGCGTAGCGGGGGGGCTTAATACGCAGTATTTT.

The chain is built from TRBV30 and TRBJ2-5, with D possibly matching TRBD2 (6 bases). The germline gives CDR1 GTSNPN, CDR2 SVGIG (reference sequence). This CDR3 comprises 15 residues. The V end was cut by 0 bases, the J end by 0 bases, with 11 bases between. The CDR3 spells CAWSVSLAYQETQYF. CDR3 nucleotide sequence: TGTGCCTGGAGTGTAAGCCTAGCGTACCAAGAGACCCAGTACTTC.

The V gene is TRBV29-1, the J gene TRBJ2-1; 10 bases map to TRBD2. The CDR3 extends over 14 amino acids. Germline V gene data show CDR1 as SQVTM and CDR2 as ANQGSEA. V lost 6 bases, J lost 2 bases, and 4 bases stayed unmatched. CDR3 amino acids: CSVDGLAAYNEQFF. Here the CDR3 DNA reads TGCAGCGTGGATGGACTAGCGGCCTACAATGAGCAGTTCTTC.

The chain joins TRBV27 to TRBJ1-4, with D possibly matching TRBD1 (5 bases). Germline V gives CDR1 MNHEY, CDR2 SMNVEV (reference sequence). The CDR3 has 12 residues. V lost 7 bases and J 10 bases, leaving 13 bases between the germline ends. This CDR3 reads CASNTNGGKLFF. In DNA form, the CDR3 reads TGTGCCAGCAACACAAACGGGGGAAAACTGTTTTTT.

This chain links TRBV7-9 with TRBJ1-4; D gene ambiguous. V shed 5 bases and J shed 4 bases, with 14 bases lying between them. CDR1 is SEHNR, CDR2 FQNEAQ, per germline (reference sequence). This CDR3 has 15 amino acids. The CDR3 reads CASSQLGSYNEKLFF. DNA for the CDR3: TGTGCCAGCAGCCAATTGGGCAGTTATAATGAAAAACTGTTTTTT.

This sequence joins TRBV19 and TRBJ2-7, with a weak D call TRBD2 (6 bases). Per the germline V gene, CDR1 is LNHDA and CDR2 is SQIVND (reference sequence). The CDR3 totals 16 residues. With 4 bases removed from V and 1 base from J, the gap between germline ends came to 17 bases. CDR3 amino acids: CASSRSASGLSYEQYF. The CDR3 DNA reads TGTGCCAGTAGTAGAAGTGCCAGCGGGCTTTCCTACGAGCAGTACTTC.

CDR3 nucleotides: TGTGCCAGCAGAACCCCGGGACAGGGGGGGGTTAATCAGCCCCAGCATTTT. The encoded protein is CASRTPGQGGVNQPQHF. The chain joins TRBV28 to TRBJ1-5; TRBD1 agrees at 11 bases. Trimming took 6 bases from V and 4 from J; bases not matched to a gene: 11. There are 17 residues in the CDR3. Germline CDR1 MDHEN, CDR2 SYDVKM.

The chain joins TRBV19 to TRBJ1-1, with a weak D call TRBD1 (5 bases). The CDR3 is 15 amino acids. The V end lost 3 bases, the J end lost 0 bases, and 11 bases lay between the germline ends. Germline-derived CDR1 and CDR2 are LNHDA and SQIVND (reference sequence). CDR3 in amino acids: CASSIRADMNTEAFF. The CDR3 bases are TGTGCCAGTAGTATTAGGGCGGACATGAACACTGAAGCTTTCTTT.

This clone was counted a few times. The rearrangement uses TRBV5-1 and TRBJ1-1, with a tentative D call TRBD1 (5 bases). V was clipped by 1 base and J by 6 bases, with 13 bases between them. The CDR3 has 14 amino acids. Germline assignment: CDR1 SGHRS and CDR2 YFSETQ. CDR3 sequence: CASSLTGLISEAFF. CDR3 bases: TGCGCCAGCAGCTTGACAGGTTTGATCTCTGAAGCTTTCTTT.

The V gene is TRBV3-1 (or the pseudogene TRBV3-2), the J gene TRBJ1-6; no reliable D call. The CDR3 runs 14 residues. CDR1 is LGHDT, CDR2 YNNKEL, per germline (reference sequence). Trimming shortened V by 4 bases and J by 5 bases, and 9 bases separated the two germline ends. CDR3 sequence reads: CASSPANNNSPLHF. The CDR3 coding sequence is TGTGCCAGCAGCCCCGCCAACAATAATTCACCCCTCCACTTT.

This clone was observed a single time. The J gene is TRBJ1-2, the V gene TRBV6-6, with 7 bases aligning to TRBD1. The CDR3 has 12 residues. Trimming took 5 bases from V and 4 from J; bases not matched to a gene: 1. Germline V gives CDR1 MNHNY, CDR2 SVGAGI (reference sequence). This CDR3 is CASSDRAYGYTF. The CDR3 DNA follows: TGTGCCAGCAGTGACAGGGCCTATGGCTACACCTTC.

The chain employs TRBV5-1 and TRBJ1-6, with D unresolved. The CDR3 has 13 residues. Trimming pared 5 bases from V and 4 bases from J, leaving 7 bases between. CDR1 is SGHRS and CDR2 is YFSETQ in the germline V gene. The CDR3 loop is CASSLEYNSPLHF. CDR3 nucleotides: TGCGCCAGCAGTTTAGAGTATAATTCACCCCTCCACTTT. The variable domain in full, with the rest retrieved from reference TRBV5-1 and TRBJ1-6, is KAGVTQTPRYLIKTRGQQVTLSCSPISGHRSVSWYQQTPGQGLQFLFEYFSETQRNKGNFPGRFSGRQFSNSRSEMNVSTLELGDSALYLCASSLEYNSPLHFGNGTRLTVT.

The chain recombines TRBV11-2 with TRBJ2-1; no firm D call. Germline assignment: CDR1 SGHAT and CDR2 FQNNGV. The CDR3 totals 13 residues. V was clipped by 1 base and J by 4 bases, with 5 bases between them. The CDR3, as DNA: TGTGCCAGCAGCTTAGCCATTTACAATGAGCAGTTCTTC. Translation: CASSLAIYNEQFF.

The chain joins TRBV7-8 to TRBJ2-7; 8 bases match TRBD1. Germline CDR1 and CDR2: SGHVS and FQNEAQ. This CDR3 has 17 amino acids. J lost 3 bases, V lost 2 bases, and 12 bases had no gene match. The CDR3 DNA is TGTGCCAGCAGCTTAAGGCAGGGGGCGGACGAAATCTACGAGCAGTACTTC. This codes for CASSLRQGADEIYEQYF.

This clone has only one observation. The V gene is TRBV16, the J gene TRBJ1-1; 8 positions match TRBD1. CDR3 length equals 14 residues. V gave up 3 bases and J gave up 6 bases; unmatched junction bases: 6. Germline V lookup: CDR1 KGHSY, CDR2 FQNENV. CDR3 protein: CASSHTTGVAEAFF. The DNA of the CDR3 is TGTGCCAGCAGCCACACGACAGGGGTCGCTGAAGCTTTCTTT. Full variable domain (rest looked up from reference TRBV16 and TRBJ1-1): GEEVAQTPKHLVRGEGQKAKLYCAPIKGHSYVFWYQQVLKNEFKFLISFQNENVFDETGMPKERFSAKCLPNSPCSLEIQATKLEDSAVYFCASSHTTGVAEAFFGQGTRLTVV.

The genes are TRBV6-5 and TRBJ2-1; TRBD1 agrees at 9 bases. Germline-derived CDR1 and CDR2 are MNHEY and SVGAGI. The CDR3 has 15 residues. V was pared by 6 bases and J by 0 bases, with 3 bases of the junction left unmatched. CDR3: CASRGQGSSYNEQFF. CDR3 bases: TGTGCCAGCAGAGGACAGGGGAGCTCCTACAATGAGCAGTTCTTC.

V gene TRBV19 combines with J gene TRBJ2-7; a possible D gene is TRBD1 (5 bases). The CDR3 consists of 15 residues. Trimming removed 0 bases at V and 1 base at J, with 10 bases between. Looked up from germline, CDR1 is LNHDA and CDR2 is SQIVND (reference sequence). CDR3: CASSIEKGLSYEQYF. CDR3 in DNA: TGTGCCAGTAGTATAGAAAAGGGGTTGTCCTACGAGCAGTACTTC.

This chain joins TRBV11-2 and TRBJ1-2, with D possibly TRBD1 on 5 matching bases. The germline V gene has CDR1 SGHAT and CDR2 FQNNGV. V lost 1 base and J 8 bases, leaving 11 bases between the germline ends. The CDR3 consists of 13 residues. The CDR3, as DNA: TGTGCCAGCAGCTTAGGTCAGGGATACGGCTACACCTTC. As protein: CASSLGQGYGYTF. The variable domain in full, completed from reference TRBV11-2 and TRBJ1-2, reads EAGVAQSPRYKIIEKRQSVAFWCNPISGHATLYWYQQILGQGPKLLIQFQNNGVVDDSQLPKDRFSAERLKGVDSTLKIQPAKLEDSAVYLCASSLGQGYGYTFGSGTRLTVV.

This chain joins TRBV29-1 and TRBJ2-3, with D possibly being TRBD1 (5 bases). In germline, CDR1 is SQVTM, CDR2 ANQGSEA. Between the trimmed V and J ends, which lost 5 bases and 5 bases, there was a span of 14 bases. The CDR3 is made up of 13 amino acids. Here the CDR3 DNA reads TGCAGCGTTCCCATGGGGCAAATAGATACGCAGTATTTT. It translates to CSVPMGQIDTQYF.

The sample holds a few counts of this clone. This chain joins TRBV28 and TRBJ2-5, with D possibly matching TRBD2 (6 bases). The CDR3 has 14 residues. The V end was cut by 7 bases, the J end by 9 bases, with 21 bases between. CDR1 is MDHEN and CDR2 is SYDVKM in the germline V gene. The CDR3: CASMNPGYTGAQYF. The CDR3 bases are TGTGCCAGCATGAATCCAGGGTATACGGGGGCCCAGTACTTC.

The chain has TRBV19 and TRBJ2-1, with 7 bases lining up with TRBD2. This CDR3 contains 15 residues. Unmatched junction bases numbered 9, after V lost 3 bases and J lost 7 bases. Germline V gives CDR1 LNHDA, CDR2 SQIVND (reference sequence). The CDR3, as DNA: TGTGCCAGTAGTATTACGAGCGGGAACAGAAATGAGCAGTTCTTC. Encoded protein: CASSITSGNRNEQFF. Drawing the rest from reference TRBV19 and TRBJ2-1, the complete variable domain is DGGITQSPKYLFRKEGQNVTLSCEQNLNHDAMYWYRQDPGQGLRLIYYSQIVNDFQKGDIAEGYSVSREKKESFPLTVTSAQKNPTAFYLCASSITSGNRNEQFFGPGTRLTVL.

This chain links TRBV5-6 with TRBJ2-1, with D possibly TRBD2 on 7 matching bases. Germline V CDR1 and CDR2: SGHDT, YYEEEE. The length of the CDR3 is 15 residues. V was trimmed by 2 bases and J by 2 bases, leaving 11 bases between them. The CDR3 bases are TGTGCCAGCAGCTTAGGCGGGGGCACCTACAATGAGCAGTTCTTC. Translating it yields CASSLGGGTYNEQFF.